Below are 5 T cell receptor beta chains sequenced from a single sample in a study of blood T cell repertoires in COVID-19. Sequencing was performed with immunoSEQ multiplex PCR; in TCRdb, only in-frame clones are kept and a portion is missing. The data contain 150,000 to 190,000 clones, about 88% of them singletons. The sample taken for sequencing was peripheral blood. Receptors originate from a woman aged 55-69 years with COVID-19, enrolled during active disease.

This clone has just a few counts. The chain carries TRBV28 and TRBJ1-5, with a weak D call TRBD1 (6 bases). V was cut by 0 bases and J by 4 bases, with 19 bases left in between. The CDR3 loop spans 18 amino acids. Germline lookup yields CDR1 MDHEN and CDR2 SYDVKM. In DNA, the CDR3 is TGTGCCAGCAGTTTATGGGGGTGGGGGCAGGAGGAAAATCAGCCCCAGCATTTT. This translates into CASSLWGWGQEENQPQHF.

The chain employs TRBV27 and TRBJ2-3, with 10 bases identical to TRBD1. There are 14 residues in the CDR3. In germline, CDR1 is MNHEY, CDR2 SMNVEV (reference sequence). The ends lost 4 bases at V and 5 bases at J; junction bases unmatched: 3. The CDR3 region is CASSYRDRGDTQYF. CDR3 nucleotide sequence: TGTGCCAGCAGTTACAGGGACAGGGGAGATACGCAGTATTTT.

The V call is TRBV9, the J call TRBJ1-1; D unresolved. V was trimmed by 3 bases and J by 8 bases, leaving 20 bases between them. This CDR3 comprises 15 residues. Germline loops: CDR1 SGDLS, CDR2 YYNGEE. The DNA for the CDR3 is TGTGCCAGCAGCGGAGACCCCGGAGGCCTGGCCGAAGCTTTCTTT. Translating gives CASSGDPGGLAEAFF.

The chain links TRBV5-8 to TRBJ1-4; possible D gene TRBD1, 5 bases. The CDR3 length is 14 residues. Trimming left V 1 base short and J 2 bases short, with 6 bases between. Per germline, CDR1 SGHTS and CDR2 YDEGEE. The CDR3 loop reads CASSLWGTNEKLFF. CDR3 DNA sequence: TGTGCCAGCAGCTTGTGGGGCACTAATGAAAAACTGTTTTTT.

The rearrangement joins TRBV7-8 to TRBJ2-1, with D tentatively TRBD2 (6 bases). This CDR3 comprises 16 residues. V dropped 5 bases and J dropped 6 bases, with 20 bases sitting between them. Per the germline V gene, CDR1 is SGHVS and CDR2 is FQNEAQ. The CDR3, as DNA: TGTGCCAGCAGCGCTTGGACTACCCCGACGGGCAATGAGCAGTTCTTC. As protein: CASSAWTTPTGNEQFF.